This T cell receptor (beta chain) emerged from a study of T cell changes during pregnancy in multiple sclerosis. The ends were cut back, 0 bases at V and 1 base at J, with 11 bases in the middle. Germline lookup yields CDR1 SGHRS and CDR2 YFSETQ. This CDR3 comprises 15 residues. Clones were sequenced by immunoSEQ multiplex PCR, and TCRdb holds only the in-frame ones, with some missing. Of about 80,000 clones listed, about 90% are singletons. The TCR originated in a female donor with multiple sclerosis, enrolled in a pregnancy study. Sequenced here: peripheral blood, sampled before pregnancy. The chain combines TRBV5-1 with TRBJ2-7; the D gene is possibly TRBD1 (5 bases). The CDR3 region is CASSLEGVGSYEQYF. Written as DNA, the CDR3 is TGCGCCAGCAGCTTGGAAGGGGTTGGGTCCTACGAGCAGTACTTC.